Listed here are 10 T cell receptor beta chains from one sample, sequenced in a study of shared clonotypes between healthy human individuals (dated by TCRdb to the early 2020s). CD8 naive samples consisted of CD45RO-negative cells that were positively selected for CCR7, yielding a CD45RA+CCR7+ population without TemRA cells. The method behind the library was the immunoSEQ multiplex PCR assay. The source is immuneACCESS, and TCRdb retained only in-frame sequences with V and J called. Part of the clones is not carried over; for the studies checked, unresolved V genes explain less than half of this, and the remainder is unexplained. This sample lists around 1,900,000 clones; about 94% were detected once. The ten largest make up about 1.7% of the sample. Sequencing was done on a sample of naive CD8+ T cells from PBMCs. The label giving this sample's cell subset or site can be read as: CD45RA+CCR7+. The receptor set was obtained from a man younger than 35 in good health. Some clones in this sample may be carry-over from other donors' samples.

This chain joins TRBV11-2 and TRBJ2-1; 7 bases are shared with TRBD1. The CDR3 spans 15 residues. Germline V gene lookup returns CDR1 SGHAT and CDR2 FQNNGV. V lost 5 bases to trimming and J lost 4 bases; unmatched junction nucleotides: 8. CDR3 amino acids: CASSPNRGGYNEQFF. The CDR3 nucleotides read TGTGCCAGCAGCCCCAACAGGGGCGGATACAATGAGCAGTTCTTC.

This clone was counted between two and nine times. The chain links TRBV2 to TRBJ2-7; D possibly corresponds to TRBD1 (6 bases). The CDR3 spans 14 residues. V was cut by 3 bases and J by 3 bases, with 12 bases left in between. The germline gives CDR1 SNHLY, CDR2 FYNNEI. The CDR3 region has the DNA TGTGCCAGCAGTGACAGGGGCCGCAACTACGAGCAGTACTTC. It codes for CASSDRGRNYEQYF.

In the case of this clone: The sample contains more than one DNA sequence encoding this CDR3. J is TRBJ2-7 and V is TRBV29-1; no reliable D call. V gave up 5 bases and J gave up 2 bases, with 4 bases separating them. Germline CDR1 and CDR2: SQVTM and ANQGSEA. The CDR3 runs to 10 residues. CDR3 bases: TGCAGCGTTTGGGCCTACGAGCAGTACTTC. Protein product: CSVWAYEQYF.

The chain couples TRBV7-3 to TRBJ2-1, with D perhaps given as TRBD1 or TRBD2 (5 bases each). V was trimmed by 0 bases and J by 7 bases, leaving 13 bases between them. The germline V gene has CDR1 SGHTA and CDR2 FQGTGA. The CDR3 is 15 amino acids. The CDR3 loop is CASSLTWGIGNEQFF. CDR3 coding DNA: TGTGCCAGCAGCTTAACTTGGGGGATCGGTAATGAGCAGTTCTTC.

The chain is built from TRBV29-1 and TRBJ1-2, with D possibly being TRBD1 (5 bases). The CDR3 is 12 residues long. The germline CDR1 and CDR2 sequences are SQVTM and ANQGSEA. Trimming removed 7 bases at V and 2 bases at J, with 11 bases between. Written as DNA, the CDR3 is TGCAGCGCCCTGGGGGGAAACTATGGCTACACCTTC. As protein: CSALGGNYGYTF.

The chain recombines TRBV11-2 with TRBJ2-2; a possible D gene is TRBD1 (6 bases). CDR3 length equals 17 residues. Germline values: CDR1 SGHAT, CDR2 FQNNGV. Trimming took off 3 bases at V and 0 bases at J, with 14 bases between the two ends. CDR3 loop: CASSFGPGGTNTGELFF. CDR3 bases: TGTGCCAGCAGCTTTGGTCCTGGGGGCACGAACACCGGGGAGCTGTTTTTT.

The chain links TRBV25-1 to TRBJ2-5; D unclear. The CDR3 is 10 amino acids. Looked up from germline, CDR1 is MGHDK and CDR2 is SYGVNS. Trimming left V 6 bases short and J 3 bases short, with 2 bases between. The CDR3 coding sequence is TGTGCCAGCAGGGAAGAGACCCAGTACTTC. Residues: CASREETQYF.

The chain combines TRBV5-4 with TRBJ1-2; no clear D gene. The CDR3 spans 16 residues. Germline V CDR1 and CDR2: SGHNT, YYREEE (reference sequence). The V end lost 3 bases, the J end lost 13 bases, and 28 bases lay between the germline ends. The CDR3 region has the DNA TGTGCCAGCAGCTCCTACCCCCTTTTGCTGGCCCCGGACGCCACCTTC. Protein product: CASSSYPLLLAPDATF.

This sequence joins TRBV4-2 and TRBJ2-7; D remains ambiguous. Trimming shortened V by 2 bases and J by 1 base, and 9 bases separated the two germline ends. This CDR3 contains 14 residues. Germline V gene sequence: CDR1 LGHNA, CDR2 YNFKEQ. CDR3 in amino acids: CASSQIGKSYEQYF. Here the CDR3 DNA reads TGTGCCAGCAGCCAAATAGGGAAGTCCTACGAGCAGTACTTC.

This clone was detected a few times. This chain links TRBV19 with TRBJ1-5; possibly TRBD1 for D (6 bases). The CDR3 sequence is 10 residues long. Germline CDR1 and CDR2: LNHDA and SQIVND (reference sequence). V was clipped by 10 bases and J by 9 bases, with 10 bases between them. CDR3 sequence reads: CATGGLPQHF. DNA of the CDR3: TGTGCCACCGGGGGGCTGCCCCAGCATTTT. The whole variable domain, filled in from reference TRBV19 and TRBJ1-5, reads DGGITQSPKYLFRKEGQNVTLSCEQNLNHDAMYWYRQDPGQGLRLIYYSQIVNDFQKGDIAEGYSVSREKKESFPLTVTSAQKNPTAFYLCATGGLPQHFGDGTRLSIL.